This is a list of T cell receptor beta chains from one sample in a study of STAT5B mutations in CD4+ large granular lymphocyte leukemia. TCRdb's copy holds only in-frame clones and misses some; the assay was immunoSEQ multiplex PCR. The table has tens of thousands of clones, about four fifths seen once. Sequenced input: CD4+ T cells from blood buffy coats. These receptors were collected from a human donor in good health. The CDR3 runs from the conserved cysteine through the conserved F or W. A D gene is named only where the DNA matches it firmly. Only some rows state a clone size, as once, few, many or a class for expanded clones.

abundance: -
j_gene: TRBJ1-2
v_gene: TRBV6-1
d_gene: TRBD1
CDR3aa: CASSEATGAYYGYTF
CDR3nt: TGTGCCAGCAGTGAAGCGACAGGGGCCTACTATGGCTACACCTTC

abundance: -
j_gene: TRBJ2-7
v_gene: TRBV19
d_gene: -
CDR3aa: CASSMSKSYEQYF
CDR3nt: TGTGCCAGTAGTATGAGTAAGTCCTACGAGCAGTACTTC

abundance: -
j_gene: TRBJ2-7
v_gene: TRBV27
d_gene: TRBD1
CDR3aa: CASSTYSITGDYEQYF
CDR3nt: TGTGCCAGCAGTACCTACAGTATAACAGGGGACTACGAGCAGTACTTC

abundance: few
j_gene: TRBJ1-2
v_gene: TRBV5-1
d_gene: TRBD1
CDR3aa: CASSSRDRLDYGYTF
CDR3nt: TGCGCCAGCAGCTCCCGGGACAGGCTAGACTATGGCTACACCTTC

abundance: -
j_gene: TRBJ2-7
v_gene: TRBV11-3
d_gene: TRBD1
CDR3aa: CASSLGQGSLRTYYEQYF
CDR3nt: TGTGCCAGCAGCTTGGGACAGGGTTCCCTACGGACTTACTACGAGCAGTACTTC

abundance: once
j_gene: TRBJ2-7
v_gene: TRBV6-1
d_gene: -
CDR3aa: CASRERRGLSYEQYF
CDR3nt: TGTGCCAGCAGGGAAAGGCGGGGCCTCTCCTACGAGCAGTACTTC

abundance: -
j_gene: TRBJ1-2
v_gene: TRBV25-1
d_gene: TRBD1
CDR3aa: CASSVDRGGYTF
CDR3nt: TGTGCCAGCAGTGTGGACAGGGGAGGCTACACCTTC

abundance: few
j_gene: TRBJ1-1
v_gene: TRBV7-9
d_gene: -
CDR3aa: CASSFDTTEAFF
CDR3nt: TGTGCCAGCAGCTTCGACACCACTGAAGCTTTCTTT

abundance: -
j_gene: TRBJ2-3
v_gene: TRBV19
d_gene: -
CDR3aa: CASSTQRATDTQYF
CDR3nt: TGTGCCAGTAGTACCCAAAGAGCCACAGATACGCAGTATTTT

abundance: -
j_gene: TRBJ2-5
v_gene: TRBV4-2
d_gene: TRBD1
CDR3aa: CASSQESWDRAWETQYF
CDR3nt: TGTGCCAGCAGCCAGGAAAGTTGGGACAGGGCGTGGGAGACCCAGTACTTC

abundance: -
j_gene: TRBJ2-1
v_gene: TRBV27
d_gene: TRBD2
CDR3aa: CASSLSGSVNNEQFF
CDR3nt: TGTGCCAGCAGTCTTAGCGGGAGTGTCAACAATGAGCAGTTCTTC

abundance: -
j_gene: TRBJ1-5
v_gene: TRBV9
d_gene: -
CDR3aa: CASILRSNQPQHF
CDR3nt: TGTGCCAGCATTTTAAGAAGCAATCAGCCCCAGCATTTT

abundance: -
j_gene: TRBJ1-4
v_gene: TRBV4-2
d_gene: -
CDR3aa: CASSQAYTSTGEKLFF
CDR3nt: TGTGCCAGCAGCCAAGCCTACACGTCTACGGGGGAAAAACTGTTTTTT

abundance: -
j_gene: TRBJ1-2
v_gene: TRBV6-5
d_gene: -
CDR3aa: CASSYSGGGLYSYTF
CDR3nt: TGTGCCAGCAGTTACTCAGGAGGAGGCCTCTATAGCTACACCTTC

abundance: -
j_gene: TRBJ2-2
v_gene: TRBV28
d_gene: -
CDR3aa: CASRWGEHTGELFF
CDR3nt: TGTGCCAGCCGCTGGGGAGAACACACCGGGGAGCTGTTTTTT

abundance: -
j_gene: TRBJ1-2
v_gene: TRBV6-5
d_gene: TRBD1
CDR3aa: CASSYGRQGGGYTF
CDR3nt: TGTGCCAGCAGTTACGGGAGACAGGGTGGGGGCTACACCTTC

abundance: -
j_gene: TRBJ2-7
v_gene: TRBV29-1
d_gene: TRBD1
CDR3aa: CSVAGQGGSEQYF
CDR3nt: TGCAGCGTTGCGGGACAGGGGGGTTCCGAGCAGTACTTC

abundance: -
j_gene: TRBJ1-6
v_gene: TRBV5-5
d_gene: TRBD1
CDR3aa: CASSLQGTYNSPLHF
CDR3nt: TGTGCCAGCAGCTTACAGGGGACCTATAATTCACCCCTCCACTTT

abundance: -
j_gene: TRBJ2-5
v_gene: TRBV5-1
d_gene: TRBD2
CDR3aa: CASSNSGRSQETQYF
CDR3nt: TGCGCCAGCAGCAACAGCGGGAGGTCGCAAGAGACCCAGTACTTC

abundance: -
j_gene: TRBJ2-1
v_gene: TRBV25-1
d_gene: TRBD1
CDR3aa: CASRPRDRAHNEQFF
CDR3nt: TGTGCCAGCAGGCCTCGGGACAGGGCCCACAATGAGCAGTTCTTC

abundance: -
j_gene: TRBJ2-3
v_gene: TRBV7-6
d_gene: -
CDR3aa: CASSSSTTDTQYF
CDR3nt: TGTGCCAGCAGCTCTTCGACCACAGATACGCAGTATTTT

abundance: -
j_gene: TRBJ2-1
v_gene: TRBV19
d_gene: TRBD1
CDR3aa: CASSPPDRAHNEQFF
CDR3nt: TGTGCCAGTAGTCCCCCCGACAGGGCTCACAATGAGCAGTTCTTC

abundance: -
j_gene: TRBJ2-1
v_gene: TRBV2
d_gene: TRBD1
CDR3aa: CASSSQGAGEQFF
CDR3nt: TGTGCCAGCAGTAGTCAGGGGGCCGGTGAGCAGTTCTTC

abundance: once
j_gene: TRBJ1-4
v_gene: TRBV10-2
d_gene: -
CDR3aa: CASRDPGGNEKLFF
CDR3nt: TGCGCCAGCAGGGACCCTGGGGGAAACGAAAAACTGTTTTTT

abundance: -
j_gene: TRBJ1-1
v_gene: TRBV28
d_gene: -
CDR3aa: CASSTTKGYTEAFF
CDR3nt: TGTGCCAGCAGCACAACTAAGGGGTACACTGAAGCTTTCTTT

abundance: -
j_gene: TRBJ2-5
v_gene: TRBV19
d_gene: -
CDR3aa: CASSINLGFETQYF
CDR3nt: TGTGCCAGTAGTATAAACCTCGGATTTGAGACCCAGTACTTC

abundance: -
j_gene: TRBJ2-5
v_gene: TRBV5-1
d_gene: TRBD2
CDR3aa: CASSPGLAGDQETQYF
CDR3nt: TGCGCCAGCAGCCCGGGACTAGCGGGGGACCAAGAGACCCAGTACTTC

abundance: -
j_gene: TRBJ1-6
v_gene: TRBV27
d_gene: TRBD1
CDR3aa: CASSLSTGANSPLHF
CDR3nt: TGTGCCAGCAGTTTATCGACAGGGGCGAATTCACCCCTCCACTTT

abundance: -
j_gene: TRBJ2-3
v_gene: TRBV30
d_gene: -
CDR3aa: CAWSRLSADTQYF
CDR3nt: TGTGCCTGGAGTCGGCTTTCCGCAGATACGCAGTATTTT

abundance: few
j_gene: TRBJ1-2
v_gene: TRBV2
d_gene: -
CDR3aa: CASKGDSNYGYTF
CDR3nt: TGTGCCAGCAAAGGGGATTCTAACTATGGCTACACCTTC

abundance: -
j_gene: TRBJ2-7
v_gene: TRBV4-3
d_gene: TRBD2
CDR3aa: CASSQHSGSSYEQYF
CDR3nt: TGCGCCAGCAGCCAACATAGCGGGAGCTCCTACGAGCAGTACTTC

abundance: -
j_gene: TRBJ2-7
v_gene: TRBV29-1
d_gene: -
CDR3aa: CSVVRDSYEQYF
CDR3nt: TGCAGCGTTGTCAGAGACTCCTACGAGCAGTACTTC

abundance: -
j_gene: TRBJ1-4
v_gene: TRBV19
d_gene: -
CDR3aa: CASSNPGGVEKLFF
CDR3nt: TGTGCCAGTAGTAACCCGGGAGGGGTGGAAAAACTGTTTTTT

abundance: -
j_gene: TRBJ1-3
v_gene: TRBV2
d_gene: TRBD1
CDR3aa: CASSEEGRGRGGNTIYF
CDR3nt: TGTGCCAGCAGTGAAGAGGGCAGGGGGCGCGGGGGAAACACCATATATTTT

abundance: -
j_gene: TRBJ1-6
v_gene: TRBV6-6
d_gene: -
CDR3aa: CASSYVRYNSPLHF
CDR3nt: TGTGCCAGCAGTTACGTCCGTTATAATTCACCCCTCCACTTT

abundance: once
j_gene: TRBJ2-1
v_gene: TRBV2
d_gene: TRBD2
CDR3aa: CASSEVTSGDNEQFF
CDR3nt: TGTGCCAGCAGTGAAGTTACTAGCGGGGACAATGAGCAGTTCTTC

abundance: -
j_gene: TRBJ2-3
v_gene: TRBV19
d_gene: -
CDR3aa: CASSTVVADTQYF
CDR3nt: TGTGCCAGTAGTACAGTAGTGGCAGATACGCAGTATTTT

abundance: -
j_gene: TRBJ1-1
v_gene: TRBV7-9
d_gene: -
CDR3aa: CASSSSPLANTEAFF
CDR3nt: TGTGCCAGCAGCTCCTCCCCTTTGGCTAACACTGAAGCTTTCTTT

abundance: -
j_gene: TRBJ2-7
v_gene: TRBV4-3
d_gene: TRBD2
CDR3aa: CASSQDGGRSYEQYF
CDR3nt: TGCGCCAGCAGCCAAGATGGCGGGAGAAGCTACGAGCAGTACTTC

abundance: -
j_gene: TRBJ1-6
v_gene: TRBV19
d_gene: -
CDR3aa: CASSIRGDVSPLHF
CDR3nt: TGTGCCAGTAGTATCCGAGGGGATGTATCACCCCTCCACTTT

abundance: -
j_gene: TRBJ2-1
v_gene: TRBV2
d_gene: TRBD2
CDR3aa: CASSDSGGGSYNEQFF
CDR3nt: TGTGCCAGCAGTGACAGCGGGGGTGGGTCCTACAATGAGCAGTTCTTC

abundance: -
j_gene: TRBJ1-2
v_gene: TRBV20-1
d_gene: -
CDR3aa: CSPQTLYGYTF
CDR3nt: TGCAGTCCCCAGACCTTATATGGCTACACCTTC

abundance: -
j_gene: TRBJ2-1
v_gene: TRBV25-1
d_gene: -
CDR3aa: CASSSGAGSYNEQFF
CDR3nt: TGTGCCAGCAGTTCAGGGGCGGGATCCTACAATGAGCAGTTCTTC

abundance: -
j_gene: TRBJ2-5
v_gene: TRBV7-7
d_gene: -
CDR3aa: CASSPQGAQETQYF
CDR3nt: TGTGCCAGCAGCCCACAAGGGGCCCAAGAGACCCAGTACTTC

abundance: -
j_gene: TRBJ1-1
v_gene: TRBV30
d_gene: -
CDR3aa: CAWSGEGRAFF
CDR3nt: TGTGCCTGGAGTGGAGAGGGGAGGGCTTTCTTT

abundance: -
j_gene: TRBJ2-1
v_gene: TRBV11-3
d_gene: -
CDR3aa: CASSLGPTSYNEQFF
CDR3nt: TGTGCCAGCAGCTTAGGTCCGACCTCCTACAATGAGCAGTTCTTC

abundance: -
j_gene: TRBJ2-1
v_gene: TRBV19
d_gene: -
CDR3aa: CASSISGFYNEQFF
CDR3nt: TGTGCCAGTAGTATATCTGGGTTTTACAATGAGCAGTTCTTC

abundance: once
j_gene: TRBJ2-1
v_gene: TRBV5-4
d_gene: -
CDR3aa: CASSLTRSATYNEQFF
CDR3nt: TGTGCCAGCAGCTTGACCCGGTCAGCTACCTACAATGAGCAGTTCTTC

abundance: -
j_gene: TRBJ2-7
v_gene: TRBV7-9
d_gene: TRBD1
CDR3aa: CASSFQGASYEQYF
CDR3nt: TGTGCCAGCAGCTTCCAGGGGGCCTCCTACGAGCAGTACTTC

abundance: -
j_gene: TRBJ2-6
v_gene: TRBV28
d_gene: -
CDR3aa: CASSIGVSGANVLTF
CDR3nt: TGTGCCAGCAGTATAGGGGTGTCTGGGGCCAACGTCCTGACTTTC

abundance: -
j_gene: TRBJ1-2
v_gene: TRBV19
d_gene: TRBD1
CDR3aa: CASNTGTGGVYGYTF
CDR3nt: TGTGCCAGCAATACCGGGACAGGGGGCGTCTATGGCTACACCTTC

abundance: -
j_gene: TRBJ2-3
v_gene: TRBV19
d_gene: TRBD2
CDR3aa: CASSWGTSASTDTQYF
CDR3nt: TGTGCCAGTAGTTGGGGGACTAGCGCAAGCACAGATACGCAGTATTTT

abundance: -
j_gene: TRBJ2-7
v_gene: TRBV10-2
d_gene: -
CDR3aa: CAKYPLGGAYEQYF
CDR3nt: TGCGCCAAATACCCTTTGGGTGGAGCCTACGAGCAGTACTTC

abundance: -
j_gene: TRBJ1-4
v_gene: TRBV6-5
d_gene: -
CDR3aa: CASRPPGGLNEKLFF
CDR3nt: TGTGCCAGCAGGCCCCCCGGGGGACTAAATGAAAAACTGTTTTTT

abundance: -
j_gene: TRBJ1-6
v_gene: TRBV5-6
d_gene: -
CDR3aa: CASSLVGQGGSPLHF
CDR3nt: TGTGCCAGCAGCTTGGTAGGGCAGGGAGGGTCACCCCTCCACTTT

abundance: once
j_gene: TRBJ2-5
v_gene: TRBV5-1
d_gene: -
CDR3aa: CASEQGWGETQYF
CDR3nt: TGCGCCAGTGAACAGGGTTGGGGAGAGACCCAGTACTTC

abundance: few
j_gene: TRBJ1-6
v_gene: TRBV7-9
d_gene: -
CDR3aa: CASSLAAARSGNSPLHF
CDR3nt: TGTGCCAGCAGCTTAGCGGCTGCACGATCCGGAAATTCACCCCTCCACTTT

abundance: -
j_gene: TRBJ1-1
v_gene: TRBV5-1
d_gene: -
CDR3aa: CASSLQGEGTEAFF
CDR3nt: TGCGCCAGCAGCTTACAGGGTGAGGGGACTGAAGCTTTCTTT